The rows below give T cell receptor beta chains drawn from one sample of a study of cytomegalovirus exposure and HLA in healthy donors. Sequencing was performed with immunoSEQ multiplex PCR; in TCRdb, only in-frame clones are kept and a portion is missing. The profile shows tens of thousands of clones, 70% to 85% of them singletons. The sequencing sample was made of PBMCs. These receptors originate from a man aged 45 to 65 in good health and CMV-seronegative. Both conserved end residues are part of each CDR3. D genes are given only for firm matches. Only part of the rows carry a size: once, few, many, or a class if the clone is expanded.

CDR3 protein | CDR3 DNA | CDR3 length | clone size | V gene | D gene | J gene
CATSRGLVRRSFETQYF | TGTGCCACCAGCAGGGGGCTGGTCAGGAGAAGTTTTGAGACCCAGTACTTC | 17 | NA | TRBV15 | NA | TRBJ2-5
CAWSVGSAGGYGYTF | TGTGCCTGGAGTGTAGGGTCTGCGGGAGGGTATGGCTACACCTTC | 15 | NA | TRBV30 | NA | TRBJ1-2
CASSQEARGGSTDTQYF | TGTGCCAGCAGCCAAGAGGCTCGAGGGGGAAGCACAGATACGCAGTATTTT | 17 | NA | TRBV4-2 | NA | TRBJ2-3
CATSRHALGTGETQYF | TGTGCCACCAGCAGGCATGCGCTTGGGACAGGAGAGACCCAGTACTTC | 16 | NA | TRBV15 | TRBD1 | TRBJ2-5
CASSRIQGGLGNTIYF | TGCGCCAGCAGCCGCATACAGGGTGGACTTGGAAACACCATATATTTT | 16 | NA | TRBV4-3 | NA | TRBJ1-3
CASSLLADEQYF | TGTGCCAGCAGCTTGTTGGCAGACGAGCAGTACTTC | 12 | once | TRBV5-8 | NA | TRBJ2-7
CASSAYDSGLAGNIGELFF | TGTGCCAGCAGTGCCTACGACTCGGGACTAGCGGGTAATATCGGGGAGCTGTTTTTT | 19 | NA | TRBV6-1 | TRBD2 | TRBJ2-2
CASSPGTGGSYEQYF | TGCGCCAGCAGCCCTGGGACAGGGGGATCCTACGAGCAGTACTTC | 15 | NA | TRBV5-1 | TRBD1 | TRBJ2-7
CSVATGSQETQYF | TGCAGCGTTGCAACAGGGAGCCAAGAGACCCAGTACTTC | 13 | NA | TRBV29-1 | NA | TRBJ2-5
CASSSPAGAIYEQYF | TGTGCCAGCAGTTCACCAGCGGGAGCCATCTACGAGCAGTACTTC | 15 | few | TRBV6-6 | TRBD2 | TRBJ2-7
CASSIGLAGGETQYF | TGTGCCAGTAGTATAGGACTAGCGGGAGGAGAGACCCAGTACTTC | 15 | NA | TRBV19 | TRBD2 | TRBJ2-5
CASSPGTSGGETQYF | TGTGCCAGCAGCCCAGGGACTAGCGGGGGAGAGACCCAGTACTTC | 15 | NA | TRBV7-3 | TRBD2 | TRBJ2-5
CASSQEGGVHGHTF | TGTGCCAGCAGTCAGGAAGGGGGAGTTCATGGCCACACCTTC | 14 | NA | TRBV28 | NA | TRBJ1-2
CATSSGTETGQAFF | TGTGCCACCAGCAGCGGAACCGAGACAGGACAAGCTTTCTTT | 14 | few | TRBV15 | NA | TRBJ1-1
CASSPLGASKMSYEQYF | TGTGCCAGCAGCCCCTTGGGGGCAAGCAAAATGTCCTACGAGCAGTACTTC | 17 | once | TRBV9 | NA | TRBJ2-7
CASSNDPGTWDVYEQYF | TGTGCCAGTAGTAACGACCCCGGGACATGGGACGTTTACGAGCAGTACTTC | 17 | NA | TRBV19 | NA | TRBJ2-7
CASSYSAGGQTDTQYF | TGTGCCAGCAGTTACTCGGCGGGAGGCCAGACAGATACGCAGTATTTT | 16 | NA | TRBV6-5 | TRBD2 | TRBJ2-3
CASSFFSSNQPQHF | TGTGCCAGCAGCTTCTTTTCTAGCAATCAGCCCCAGCATTTT | 14 | NA | TRBV5-6 | NA | TRBJ1-5
CASSLAGTGAAGELFF | TGTGCCAGCAGCTTAGCGGGGACAGGGGCGGCCGGGGAGCTGTTTTTT | 16 | NA | TRBV7-2 | TRBD1 | TRBJ2-2
CASSLALTVAGNTIYF | TGTGCCAGCAGCTTAGCCCTGACAGTAGCTGGAAACACCATATATTTT | 16 | NA | TRBV7-9 | NA | TRBJ1-3
CAWNQGGVNQPQHF | TGTGCCTGGAATCAGGGGGGAGTCAATCAGCCCCAGCATTTT | 14 | NA | TRBV30 | TRBD1 | TRBJ1-5
CASSLLGLRQGAKNIQYF | TGTGCCAGCAGTTTATTGGGTCTACGACAGGGGGCCAAAAACATTCAGTACTTC | 18 | NA | TRBV28 | TRBD1 | TRBJ2-4
CASGSTGGEETQYF | TGTGCCAGCGGATCGACAGGGGGGGAAGAGACCCAGTACTTC | 14 | once | TRBV2 | TRBD1 | TRBJ2-5
CASSVASRYTDTQYF | TGTGCCAGCAGCGTAGCATCCCGGTACACAGATACGCAGTATTTT | 15 | once | TRBV9 | NA | TRBJ2-3
CASSRVGGSNQPQHF | TGTGCCAGCAGTAGGGTCGGGGGTAGCAATCAGCCCCAGCATTTT | 15 | NA | TRBV27 | NA | TRBJ1-5
CASSPLGLAGFEQYF | TGTGCCAGCAGTCCCCTGGGACTAGCGGGATTCGAGCAGTACTTC | 15 | NA | TRBV6-1 | TRBD2 | TRBJ2-7
CASSQDPVVPTRSGELFF | TGTGCCAGCAGCCAAGACCCGGTGGTTCCTACTAGAAGCGGGGAGCTGTTTTTT | 18 | once | TRBV4-2 | NA | TRBJ2-2
CASSPGGTRDEQFF | TGTGCCAGCAGCCCCGGCGGGACTAGAGATGAGCAGTTCTTC | 14 | NA | TRBV7-3 | TRBD2 | TRBJ2-1
CASSSAPLRGYTF | TGTGCCAGCAGCTCTGCCCCCTTGCGCGGCTACACCTTC | 13 | NA | TRBV11-2 | NA | TRBJ1-2
CSVWTSGRVSYEQYF | TGCAGCGTTTGGACTAGCGGGAGAGTTTCCTACGAGCAGTACTTC | 15 | NA | TRBV29-1 | TRBD2 | TRBJ2-7
CATNTPGVVWGYTF | TGTGCTACGAACACCCCGGGGGTAGTGTGGGGCTACACCTTC | 14 | NA | TRBV6-1 | NA | TRBJ1-2
CASSQLTGTRINEKLFF | TGTGCCAGCAGCCAACTTACCGGGACACGGATTAATGAAAAACTGTTTTTT | 17 | NA | TRBV4-2 | NA | TRBJ1-4
CASSYGPGQGSETQYF | TGTGCCAGCAGTTACGGGCCGGGACAGGGGTCGGAGACCCAGTACTTC | 16 | NA | TRBV6-5 | TRBD1 | TRBJ2-5
CASSLVLGRLSYNEQFF | TGTGCCAGCAGCTTAGTTTTGGGCAGGCTGTCCTACAATGAGCAGTTCTTC | 17 | NA | TRBV7-9 | NA | TRBJ2-1
CASSVEGGDTGELFF | TGTGCCAGCAGCGTAGAAGGCGGGGACACCGGGGAGCTGTTTTTT | 15 | NA | TRBV9 | NA | TRBJ2-2
CASSWGLADYNEQFF | TGCGCCAGCAGCTGGGGACTAGCGGATTACAATGAGCAGTTCTTC | 15 | once | TRBV5-1 | TRBD2 | TRBJ2-1
CASSIQGLAGANEQFF | TGTGCCAGCAGCATACAGGGACTAGCGGGAGCGAATGAGCAGTTCTTC | 16 | NA | TRBV7-3 | TRBD2 | TRBJ2-1
CASGQGGEQFF | TGTGCCAGTGGACAGGGCGGTGAGCAGTTCTTC | 11 | NA | TRBV19 | TRBD1 | TRBJ2-1
CASRGQSNQPQHF | TGTGCCAGCAGGGGACAGAGCAATCAGCCCCAGCATTTT | 13 | once | TRBV7-2 | TRBD1 | TRBJ1-5
CASSYQGVGTEAFF | TGTGCCAGCAGTTACCAGGGGGTGGGCACTGAAGCTTTCTTT | 14 | NA | TRBV6-5 | TRBD1 | TRBJ1-1
CASSLSRPDTQYF | TGTGCCAGCAGTTTATCGAGGCCCGATACGCAGTATTTT | 13 | NA | TRBV27 | NA | TRBJ2-3
CASSIGLEGRTGELFF | TGTGCCAGTAGTATCGGACTGGAGGGCCGGACCGGGGAGCTGTTTTTT | 16 | once | TRBV19 | NA | TRBJ2-2
CASSFGPPAIYGYTF | TGTGCCAGCAGTTTCGGTCCACCAGCGATCTATGGCTACACCTTC | 15 | NA | TRBV28 | NA | TRBJ1-2
CSSSLRGTEAFF | TGTTCCAGCAGCCTTAGGGGGACTGAAGCTTTCTTT | 12 | NA | TRBV7-9 | NA | TRBJ1-1
CASSDPGQSLSFYGYTF | TGTGCCAGCAGTGACCCGGGACAGTCCCTCTCTTTCTATGGCTACACCTTC | 17 | NA | TRBV2 | TRBD1 | TRBJ1-2
CASSLGGFQPQHF | TGTGCCAGCAGCTTAGGAGGGTTTCAGCCCCAGCATTTT | 13 | NA | TRBV7-2 | NA | TRBJ1-5
CASRLLGAGELFF | TGTGCCAGTAGGTTATTAGGAGCCGGGGAGCTGTTTTTT | 13 | NA | TRBV19 | NA | TRBJ2-2
CASSLVTGHFSGANVLTF | TGTGCCAGCAGCTTAGTGACAGGACATTTCTCTGGGGCCAACGTCCTGACTTTC | 18 | NA | TRBV7-2 | NA | TRBJ2-6
CASSIGTGGNQPQHF | TGTGCCAGTAGTATTGGGACAGGGGGTAATCAGCCCCAGCATTTT | 15 | NA | TRBV19 | TRBD1 | TRBJ1-5
CSVGQSRNTGELFF | TGCAGCGTTGGACAGTCTAGGAACACCGGGGAGCTGTTTTTT | 14 | NA | TRBV29-1 | NA | TRBJ2-2
CASKGRGGYQETQYF | TGTGCCTCCAAAGGAAGGGGGGGGTACCAAGAGACCCAGTACTTC | 15 | NA | TRBV19 | NA | TRBJ2-5
CASSTIQDRSVYNEQFF | TGTGCCAGCAGCACCATACAGGACAGATCCGTCTACAATGAGCAGTTCTTC | 17 | NA | TRBV28 | NA | TRBJ2-1